This TCR beta chain derives from a study of blood T cell repertoires in COVID-19. The CDR3 contains 15 residues. CDR1 and CDR2 from the germline V gene are LNHDA and SQIVND (reference sequence). Trimming removed 3 bases from V and 8 bases from J; junction bases left unmatched: 10. This table comes from immunoSEQ multiplex PCR, and its TCRdb copy is limited to in-frame clones, with some not included. The sample has 50,000 or so clones, roughly nine tenths seen once; the top ten hold 9.7%. The J gene is TRBJ1-2, the V gene TRBV19; 9 bases agree with TRBD1. This TCR was recovered from a woman of 80 years or more with acute or convalescent COVID-19. The specimen was peripheral blood. The DNA for the CDR3 is TGTGCCAGTAGTATGGTCGGACAGGGGATTTTCGGCTACACCTTC. Encoded protein: CASSMVGQGIFGYTF.